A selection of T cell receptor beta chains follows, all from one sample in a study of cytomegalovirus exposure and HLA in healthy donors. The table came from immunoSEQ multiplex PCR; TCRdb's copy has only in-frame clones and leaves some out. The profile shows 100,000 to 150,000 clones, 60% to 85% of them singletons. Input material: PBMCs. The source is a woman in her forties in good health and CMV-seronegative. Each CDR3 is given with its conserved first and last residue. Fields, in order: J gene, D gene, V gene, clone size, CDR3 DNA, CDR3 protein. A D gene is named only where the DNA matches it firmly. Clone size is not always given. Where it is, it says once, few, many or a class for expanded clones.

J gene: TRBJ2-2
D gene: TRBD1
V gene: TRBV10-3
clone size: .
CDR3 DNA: TGTGCCTCATATAGGGACAGGGATGTTTCCGGGGAGCTGTTTTTT
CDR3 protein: CASYRDRDVSGELFF

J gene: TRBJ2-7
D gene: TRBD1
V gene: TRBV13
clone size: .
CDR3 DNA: TGTGCCAGCAGCTCCAGGGGGACCCTTTATGAGCAGTACTTC
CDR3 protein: CASSSRGTLYEQYF

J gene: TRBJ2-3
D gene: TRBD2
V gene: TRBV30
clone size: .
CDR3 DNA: TGTGCCTGGAGTGTTTGGCGGGGGTCTAGCACAGATACGCAGTATTTT
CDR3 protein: CAWSVWRGSSTDTQYF

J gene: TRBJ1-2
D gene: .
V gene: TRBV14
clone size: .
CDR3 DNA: TGTGCCAGCTCAGCCATACCGGGTGCGGGCTATGGCTACACCTTC
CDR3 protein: CASSAIPGAGYGYTF

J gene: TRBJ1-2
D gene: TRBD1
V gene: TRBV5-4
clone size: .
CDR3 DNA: TGTGCCAGCAGCCCCGGACAGGGGGTTAATACTAACTATGGCTACACCTTC
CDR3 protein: CASSPGQGVNTNYGYTF

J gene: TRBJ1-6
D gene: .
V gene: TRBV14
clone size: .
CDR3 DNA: TGTGCCAGCAGCGTAAGTGCCAACGGTTCACCCCTCCACTTT
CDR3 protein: CASSVSANGSPLHF

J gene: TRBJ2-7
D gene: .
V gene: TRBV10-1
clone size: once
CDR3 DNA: TGCGCCAGCTCCGCTAGCGTTCGGTTGGAGCAGTACTTC
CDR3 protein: CASSASVRLEQYF

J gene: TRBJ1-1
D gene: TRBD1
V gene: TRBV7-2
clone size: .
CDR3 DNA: TGTGCCAGCAGCTTATCACTGGGACAGGGGTTCACTGAAGCTTTCTTT
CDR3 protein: CASSLSLGQGFTEAFF

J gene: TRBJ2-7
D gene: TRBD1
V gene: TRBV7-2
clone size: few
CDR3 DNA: TGTGCCAGCAGCTGGACAGGGAGGGAGCAGTACTTC
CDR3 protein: CASSWTGREQYF

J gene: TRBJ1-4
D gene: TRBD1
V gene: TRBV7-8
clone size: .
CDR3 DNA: TGTGCCAGCAGCTTCGGGACAGGGGCTGGGGGCCTTGAAGGACTGTTTTTT
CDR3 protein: CASSFGTGAGGLEGLFF

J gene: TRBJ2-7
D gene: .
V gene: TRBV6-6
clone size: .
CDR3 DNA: TGTGCCAGCAGTCCGAGGCAGGGGGGCTCCTACGAGCAGTACTTC
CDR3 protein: CASSPRQGGSYEQYF

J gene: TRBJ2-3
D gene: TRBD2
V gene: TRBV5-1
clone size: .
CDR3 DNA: TGCGCCAGCAGCTTGAGTAGCGGGGGCACAGATACGCAGTATTTT
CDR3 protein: CASSLSSGGTDTQYF

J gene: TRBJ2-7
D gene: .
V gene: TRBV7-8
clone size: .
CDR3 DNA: TGTGCCAGCAGCCCTCCCGGGTTCGGCTACGAGCAGTACTTC
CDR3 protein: CASSPPGFGYEQYF

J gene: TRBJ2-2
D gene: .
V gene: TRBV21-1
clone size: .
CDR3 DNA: TGTGCCAGCAGCAAAGTTCAGGGGCTTCAACCAGCCGGGGAGCTGTTTTTT
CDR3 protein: CASSKVQGLQPAGELFF

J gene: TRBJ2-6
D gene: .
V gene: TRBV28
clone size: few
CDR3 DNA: TGTGCCAGCAGTTTTCTTCGGGCTGGGGCCAACGGCCTGACTTTC
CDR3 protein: CASSFLRAGANGLTF

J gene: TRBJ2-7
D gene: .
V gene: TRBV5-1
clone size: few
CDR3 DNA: TGCGCCAGCAGCTTGGGAACAGGGCGTGGGCAGTACTTC
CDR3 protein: CASSLGTGRGQYF

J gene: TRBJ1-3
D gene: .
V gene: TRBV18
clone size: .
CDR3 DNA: TGTGCCAGCTCACCACTTGAGACAAACTCTGGAAACACCATATATTTT
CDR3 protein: CASSPLETNSGNTIYF

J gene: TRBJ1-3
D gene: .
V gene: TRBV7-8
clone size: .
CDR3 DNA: TGTGCCAGCAGCGGCAGGGTAATGACTGGAAACACCATATATTTT
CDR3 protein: CASSGRVMTGNTIYF

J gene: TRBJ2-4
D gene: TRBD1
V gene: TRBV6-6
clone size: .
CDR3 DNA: TGTGCCAGCAGTCCTCGACAGGGGGGAGCCAAAAACATTCAGTACTTC
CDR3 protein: CASSPRQGGAKNIQYF

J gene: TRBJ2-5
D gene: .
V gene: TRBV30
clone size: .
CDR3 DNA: TGTGCCTGGATTCGCCAAGAGACCCAGTACTTC
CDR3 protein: CAWIRQETQYF

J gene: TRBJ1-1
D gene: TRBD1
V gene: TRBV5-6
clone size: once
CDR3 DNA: TGTGCCAGCAGCTTCCTGGACAGGTCGAGCACTGAAGCTTTCTTT
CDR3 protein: CASSFLDRSSTEAFF

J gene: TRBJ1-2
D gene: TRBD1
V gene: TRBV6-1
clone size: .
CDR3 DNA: TGTGCCAGCAGTGAAGAACAGGGGGAAAACTATGGCTACACCTTC
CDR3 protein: CASSEEQGENYGYTF

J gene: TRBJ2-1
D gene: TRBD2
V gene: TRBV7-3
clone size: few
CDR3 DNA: TGTGCCAGCAGCTCGCGACTAGCGGGAGACAATGAGCAGTTCTTC
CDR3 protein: CASSSRLAGDNEQFF

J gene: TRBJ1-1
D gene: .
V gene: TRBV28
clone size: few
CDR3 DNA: TGTGCCAGCAGTTTAGGGCAGAGTTCCACTGAAGCTTTCTTT
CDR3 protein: CASSLGQSSTEAFF

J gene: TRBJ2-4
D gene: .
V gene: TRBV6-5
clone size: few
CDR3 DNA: TGTGCCAGCAGTAACTGGAAGCGGCCCCAGTACTTC
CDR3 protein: CASSNWKRPQYF

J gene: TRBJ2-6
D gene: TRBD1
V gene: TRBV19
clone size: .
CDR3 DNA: TGTGCCAGTAGTATCCCAGGGGGCGCTGGGGCCAACGTCCTGACTTTC
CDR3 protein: CASSIPGGAGANVLTF

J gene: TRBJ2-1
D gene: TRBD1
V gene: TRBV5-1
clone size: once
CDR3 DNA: TGCGCCAGCAGCTCAGGGGGTTACAATGAGCAGTTCTTC
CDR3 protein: CASSSGGYNEQFF

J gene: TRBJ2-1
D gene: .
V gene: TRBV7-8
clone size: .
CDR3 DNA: TGTGCCAACACCACCCCGGTGCTAGCGAAACACAATGAGCAGTTCTTC
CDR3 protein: CANTTPVLAKHNEQFF